This T cell receptor beta chain is drawn from a study of regulatory T cells in long-lasting Graves disease. This clonotype has a count of ten or more. Time point meaning: persistent/refractory GD, antithyroid drugs over 5 years with positive TRAb. Construction of the TCR library relied on RNA isolated from PBMCs. In germline, CDR1 is SGHAT, CDR2 FQNNGV. The CDR3 is made up of 16 amino acids. V lost 5 bases to trimming and J lost 0 bases; unmatched junction nucleotides: 6. CDR3 regions were amplified by Arm-PCR using iRepertoire HTBI primers to build TCR beta libraries. One entry per CDR3 protein, called by TCRdb with MiXCR from the multiplex PCR reads. The table lists some 420,000 distinct CDR3 sequences, 22% of them singletons, with about 12% in the top ten.

This clonotype was sampled from a female donor with Graves disease. The sequencing used peripheral blood mononuclear cells (PBMCs), collected when the disease was refractory, from a patient treated with antithyroid drugs. The chain recombines TRBV11-2 with TRBJ2-2, with 7 positions matching TRBD1. The CDR3 coding sequence is TGTGCCAGCAGCCATAACAGGGGTGCGAACACCGGGGAGCTGTTTTTT. It specifies CASSHNRGANTGELFF.